This T cell receptor beta chain was identified in a study of OX40 agonist ivuxolimab in advanced cancers. Study findings and constraints: Not determined was the antigen specificity of the expanded peripheral T cells.

Trimming cost V 4 bases and J 5 bases; bases outside gene matches: 6. There are 14 residues in the CDR3. Germline V CDR1 and CDR2: MNHNY, SVGAGI (reference sequence). The data were produced by immunoSEQ multiplex PCR, yet TCRdb's version contains in-frame clones alone and is incomplete. The table records some 70,000 clones, around 82% of them present only once. A note on this clone: The antigen remains unidentified.

This sample comprised CD4+ or CD8+ T cells sorted from blood, obtained in a trial of the OX40 agonist ivuxolimab. This clonotype was obtained from an adult with an advanced solid tumor such as melanoma, head and neck, liver or kidney cancer. The chain uses TRBV6-6 and TRBJ1-1; TRBD1 matches 8 bases. The CDR3 DNA follows: TGTGCCAGCAGTTCCCAGGGGGCGGGTACTGAAGCTTTCTTT. Its translation: CASSSQGAGTEAFF.